This T cell receptor beta chain derives from a study of shared clonotypes between healthy human individuals. The repertoire was sequenced with immunoSEQ multiplex PCR; TCRdb's copy has only in-frame clones and lacks some. The sample yields some 1 million clones, under 80% seen once. Trimming shortened V by 1 base and J by 2 bases, and 8 bases separated the two germline ends. Per germline, CDR1 SGHTA and CDR2 FQGNSA. The CDR3 contains 14 residues. This TCR was recovered from a man younger than 30 in good health. Sample: memory CD4+ T cells sorted from blood. Described subset: CD45RA-negative fraction. This chain connects TRBV7-2 to TRBJ1-1, with TRBD1 as a possible D gene (5 bases). CDR3 residues: CASSLDRINTEAFF. The CDR3 DNA is TGTGCCAGCAGCTTAGACAGGATTAACACTGAAGCTTTCTTT.